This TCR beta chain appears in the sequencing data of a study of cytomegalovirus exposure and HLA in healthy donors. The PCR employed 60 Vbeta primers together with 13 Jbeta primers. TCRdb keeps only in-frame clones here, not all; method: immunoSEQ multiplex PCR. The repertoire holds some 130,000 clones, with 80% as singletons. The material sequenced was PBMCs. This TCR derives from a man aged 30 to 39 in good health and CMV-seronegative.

CDR3 sequence reads: CASSILITAREQYF. CDR3 DNA: TGTGCCAGTAGTATTCTTATCACAGCCAGGGAGCAGTACTTC. The rearrangement joins TRBV19 to TRBJ2-7, with D hard to call. Germline assignment: CDR1 LNHDA and CDR2 SQIVND (reference sequence). Trimming left V 3 bases short and J 7 bases short, with 16 bases between. The CDR3 is 14 residues long.